The entry below gives a single T cell receptor beta chain sequence along with its context. Its antigen is unknown. CDR1 is MNHNS and CDR2 is SASEGT in the germline V gene. This CDR3 spans 14 amino acids. The germline V and J ends were trimmed by 1 base and 0 bases, with 4 bases remaining between them. As for time point: 2015-2016 season, 7 days after influenza vaccination. Each time point used about 35 to 110 mL of blood. Generated by immunoSEQ multiplex PCR, the TCRdb table keeps only in-frame clones and is missing some. The repertoire holds roughly 7,000 clones, with 80% to 90% as singletons. The entry originates in a study of follicular helper T cells after annual influenza vaccination. Study results and limitations: Change in circulating plasmablasts correlated with ICOS+CD38+ cTfh clonality change.

This TCR was sampled from an adult who received the influenza vaccine. This specimen consisted of CXCR5- memory CD4+ T cells sorted from blood, obtained 7 days after influenza vaccination. The chain recombines TRBV6-1 with TRBJ1-3; D remains unclear. The CDR3 bases are TGTGCCAGCAGTGAAGGGTACTCTGGAAACACCATATATTTT. Translating gives CASSEGYSGNTIYF.